The clone carrying this TCR beta chain was detected a few times. Its matching antigen is unknown. CDR1 and CDR2 (germline): DFQATT, SNEGSKA (reference sequence). Trimming at V came to 1 base and at J to 2 bases, leaving 15 bases not matched to a gene. The CDR3 runs to 18 residues. Each cDNA molecule carried a unique molecular identifier. Each CDR3 protein gets one entry after TCRdb re-called the 5' RACE reads with MiXCR. The data contain 50,000 to 60,000 distinct CDR3 sequences, more than 9% of them seen just once; the ten biggest clones take up roughly a tenth. This sample stems from a study of early T cells in non-severe SARS-CoV-2 infection. Study-wide context: The study sequenced bulk RNA from unsorted whole blood, with chains unpaired.

Study conclusions and caveats: Using VDJdb, the matching emphasized anti-spike CD8 responses while missing private and CD4 specificities.

The specimen sequenced was whole blood. This TCR derives from an adult who was a healthcare worker with PCR-confirmed SARS-CoV-2 infection or an uninfected control (not recorded which). The genes are TRBV20-1 and TRBJ2-3; 7 bases map to TRBD1. The CDR3: CSARAYRVDRSNTDTQYF. CDR3 nucleotides: TGCAGTGCTAGAGCATATAGAGTGGACAGGTCAAACACAGATACGCAGTATTTT.